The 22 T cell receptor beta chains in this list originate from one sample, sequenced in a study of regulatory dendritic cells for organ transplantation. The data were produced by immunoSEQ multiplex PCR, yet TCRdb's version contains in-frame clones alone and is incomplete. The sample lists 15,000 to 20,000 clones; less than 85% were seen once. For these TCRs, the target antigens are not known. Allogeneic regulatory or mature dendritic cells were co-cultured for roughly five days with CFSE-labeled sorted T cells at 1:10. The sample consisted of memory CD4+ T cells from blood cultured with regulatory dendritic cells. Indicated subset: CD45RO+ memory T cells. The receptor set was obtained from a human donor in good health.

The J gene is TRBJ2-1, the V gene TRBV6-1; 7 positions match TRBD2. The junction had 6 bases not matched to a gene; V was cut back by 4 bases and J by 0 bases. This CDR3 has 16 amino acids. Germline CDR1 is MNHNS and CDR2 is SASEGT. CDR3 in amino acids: CASSAVGGSSYNEQFF. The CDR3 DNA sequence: TGTGCCAGCAGTGCTGTGGGGGGGAGCTCCTACAATGAGCAGTTCTTC.

This chain's CDR3 is CAISEPAPPEAFF. CDR3 DNA: TGTGCCATCAGTGAGCCAGCCCCCCCTGAAGCTTTCTTT. V usage is TRBV10-3 and J usage is TRBJ1-1; no firm D call. The CDR3 length is 13 residues. V was trimmed by 2 bases and J by 6 bases, leaving 10 bases between them. CDR1 and CDR2 from the germline V gene are ENHRY and SYGVKD.

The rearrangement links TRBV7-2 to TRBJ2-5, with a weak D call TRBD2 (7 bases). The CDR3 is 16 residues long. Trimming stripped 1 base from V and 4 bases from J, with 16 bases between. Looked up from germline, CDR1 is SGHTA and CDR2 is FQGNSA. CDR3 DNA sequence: TGTGCCAGCAGCTTAGATTCGGGCGGGGGCCTAGAGACCCAGTACTTC. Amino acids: CASSLDSGGGLETQYF.

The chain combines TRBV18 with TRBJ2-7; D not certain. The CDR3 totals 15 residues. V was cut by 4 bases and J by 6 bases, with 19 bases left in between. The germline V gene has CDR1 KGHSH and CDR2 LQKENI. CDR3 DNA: TGTGCCAGCTCACTTAAAAGGGATACCTGGAGCGAGCAGTACTTC. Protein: CASSLKRDTWSEQYF.

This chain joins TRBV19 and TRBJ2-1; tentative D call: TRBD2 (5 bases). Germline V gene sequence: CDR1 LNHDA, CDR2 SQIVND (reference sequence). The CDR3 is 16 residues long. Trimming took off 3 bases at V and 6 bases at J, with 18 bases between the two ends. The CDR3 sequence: CASSIIGLQGANEQFF. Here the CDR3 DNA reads TGTGCCAGTAGTATCATAGGACTCCAAGGTGCCAATGAGCAGTTCTTC.

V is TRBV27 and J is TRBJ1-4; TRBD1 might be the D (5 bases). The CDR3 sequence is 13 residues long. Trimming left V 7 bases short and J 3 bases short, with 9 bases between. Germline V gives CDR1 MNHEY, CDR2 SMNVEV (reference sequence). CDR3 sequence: CASKGDANEKLFF. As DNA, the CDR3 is TGTGCCAGCAAAGGGGACGCTAATGAAAAACTGTTTTTT.

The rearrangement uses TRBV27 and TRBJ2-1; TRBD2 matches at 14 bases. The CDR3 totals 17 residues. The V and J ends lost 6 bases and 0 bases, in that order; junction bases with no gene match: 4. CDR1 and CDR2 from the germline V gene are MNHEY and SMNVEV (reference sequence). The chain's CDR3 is CASSRGTSGSSYNEQFF. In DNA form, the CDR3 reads TGTGCCAGCAGCCGTGGGACTAGCGGGAGCTCCTACAATGAGCAGTTCTTC.

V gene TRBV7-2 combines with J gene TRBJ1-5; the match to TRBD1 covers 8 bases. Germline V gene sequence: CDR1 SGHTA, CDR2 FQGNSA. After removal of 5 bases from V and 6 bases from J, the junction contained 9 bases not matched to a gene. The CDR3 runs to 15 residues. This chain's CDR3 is CASSPGQGWSQPQHF. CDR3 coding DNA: TGTGCCAGCAGCCCCGGACAGGGATGGAGTCAGCCCCAGCATTTT.

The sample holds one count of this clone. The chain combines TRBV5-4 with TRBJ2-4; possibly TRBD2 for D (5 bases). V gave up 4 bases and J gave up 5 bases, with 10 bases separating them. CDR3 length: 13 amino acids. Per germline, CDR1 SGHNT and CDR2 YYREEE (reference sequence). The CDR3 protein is CASSLRDQNIQYF. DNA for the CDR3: TGTGCCAGCAGCCTCCGGGATCAAAACATTCAGTACTTC.

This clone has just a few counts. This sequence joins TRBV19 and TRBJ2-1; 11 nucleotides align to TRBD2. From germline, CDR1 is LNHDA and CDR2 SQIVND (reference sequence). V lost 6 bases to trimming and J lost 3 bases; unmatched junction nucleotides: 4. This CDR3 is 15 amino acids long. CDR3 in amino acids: CASREGLAVYNEQFF. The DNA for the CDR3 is TGTGCCAGTAGGGAGGGACTAGCGGTCTACAATGAGCAGTTCTTC.

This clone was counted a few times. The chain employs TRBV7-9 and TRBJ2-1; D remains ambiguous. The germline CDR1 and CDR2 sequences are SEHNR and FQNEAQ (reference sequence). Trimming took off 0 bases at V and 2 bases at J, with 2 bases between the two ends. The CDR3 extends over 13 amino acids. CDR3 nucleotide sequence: TGTGCCAGCAGCTTAGCCACCTACAATGAGCAGTTCTTC. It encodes CASSLATYNEQFF.

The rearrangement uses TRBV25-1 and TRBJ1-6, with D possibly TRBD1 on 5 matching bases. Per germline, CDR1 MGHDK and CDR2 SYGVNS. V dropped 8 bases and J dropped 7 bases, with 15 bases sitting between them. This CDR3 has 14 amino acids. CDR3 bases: TGTGCCAGCCGGAGTGGGACGGGGAATTCACCCCTCCACTTT. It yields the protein CASRSGTGNSPLHF.

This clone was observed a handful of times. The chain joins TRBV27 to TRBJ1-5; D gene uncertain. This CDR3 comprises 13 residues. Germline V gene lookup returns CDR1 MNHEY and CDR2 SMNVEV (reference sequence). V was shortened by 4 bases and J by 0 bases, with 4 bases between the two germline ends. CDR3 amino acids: CASSSLSNQPQHF. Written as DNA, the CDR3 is TGTGCCAGCAGTTCCCTTAGCAATCAGCCCCAGCATTTT.

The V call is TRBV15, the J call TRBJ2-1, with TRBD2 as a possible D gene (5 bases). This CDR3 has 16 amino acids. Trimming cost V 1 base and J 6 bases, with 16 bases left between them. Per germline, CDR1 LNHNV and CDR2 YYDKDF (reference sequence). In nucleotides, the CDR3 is TGTGCCACCAGCAGAGGTTCCGGGGTAATAAGCAATGAGCAGTTCTTC. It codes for CATSRGSGVISNEQFF.

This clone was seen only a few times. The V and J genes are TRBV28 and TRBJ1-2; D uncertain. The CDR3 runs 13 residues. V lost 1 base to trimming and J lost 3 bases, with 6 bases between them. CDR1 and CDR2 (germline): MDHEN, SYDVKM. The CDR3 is CASSLSEDYGYTF. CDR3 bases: TGTGCCAGCAGTTTATCAGAAGACTATGGCTACACCTTC.

This CDR3 reads CASSPTGGPEQYF. The DNA of the CDR3 is TGTGCCAGCTCACCGACAGGGGGCCCCGAGCAGTACTTC. V and J are TRBV18 and TRBJ2-7; 10 nucleotides agree with TRBD1. Trimming took 3 bases from V and 6 from J; bases not matched to a gene: 2. The CDR3 loop spans 13 amino acids. Germline V CDR1 and CDR2: KGHSH, LQKENI.

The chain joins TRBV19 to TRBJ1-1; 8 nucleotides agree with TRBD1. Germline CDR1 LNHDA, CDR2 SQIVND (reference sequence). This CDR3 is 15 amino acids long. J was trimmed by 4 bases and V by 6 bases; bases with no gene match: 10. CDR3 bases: TGTGCCAGTAGGACAGGGGCCGGGTCCGGCACTGAAGCTTTCTTT. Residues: CASRTGAGSGTEAFF.

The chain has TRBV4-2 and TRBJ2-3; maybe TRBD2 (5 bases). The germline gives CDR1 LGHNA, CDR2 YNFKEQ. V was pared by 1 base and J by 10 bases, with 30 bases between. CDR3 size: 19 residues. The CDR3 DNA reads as TGTGCCAGCAGCCAAGTTATTGAAGCGGAGTCTTCATCACCCTACTCGCAGTATTTT. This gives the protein CASSQVIEAESSSPYSQYF.

CDR3 sequence (DNA): TGTGCCAGCAGTGACTCGGAAACCGGGGAGCTGTTTTTT. This translates into CASSDSETGELFF. The chain has TRBV6-4 and TRBJ2-2; D unresolved. CDR3 length equals 13 residues. The V and J ends lost 0 bases and 5 bases respectively, with 4 bases between them. CDR1 is MRHNA and CDR2 is SNTAGT in the germline V gene.

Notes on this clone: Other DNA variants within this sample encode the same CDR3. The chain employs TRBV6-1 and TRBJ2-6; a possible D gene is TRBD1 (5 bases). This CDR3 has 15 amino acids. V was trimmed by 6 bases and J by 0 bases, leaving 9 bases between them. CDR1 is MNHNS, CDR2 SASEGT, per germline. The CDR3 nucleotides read TGTGCCAGCAGACCTCAGGGCTCTGGGGCCAACGTCCTGACTTTC. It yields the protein CASRPQGSGANVLTF.

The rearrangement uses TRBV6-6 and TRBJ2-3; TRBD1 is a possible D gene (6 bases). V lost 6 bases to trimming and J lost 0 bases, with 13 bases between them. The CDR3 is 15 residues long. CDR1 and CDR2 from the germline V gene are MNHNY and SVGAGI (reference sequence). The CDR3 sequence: CASSDVTGSTDTQYF. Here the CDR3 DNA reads TGTGCCAGCAGCGACGTTACAGGGAGCACAGATACGCAGTATTTT.

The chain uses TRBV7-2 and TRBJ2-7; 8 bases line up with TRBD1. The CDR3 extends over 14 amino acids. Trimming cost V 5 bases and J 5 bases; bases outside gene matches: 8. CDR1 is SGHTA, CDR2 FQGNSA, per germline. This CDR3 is CASSLLTGADEQYF. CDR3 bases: TGTGCCAGCAGCCTTTTGACAGGGGCGGACGAGCAGTACTTC.